Sequencing of this TCR beta chain was carried out in a study of T cells after yellow fever vaccination. The study, taken as a whole, reports: It was a small share of clonotypes that appeared in both CD4 and CD8 compartments.

By 5'RACE template switching, TCR cDNA was produced, with a universal primer site and UMIs added in the process. TCRdb analysed the 5' RACE reads with MiXCR anew, one entry per CDR3 protein. In the table there are 200,000 to 250,000 distinct CDR3 sequences, about 7.1% of which are singletons. With V trimmed by 6 bases and J by 0 bases, 0 bases remained unmatched. CDR3 size: 14 residues. This clonotype came up many times. What it recognizes is unknown. The V call is TRBV12-3 or TRBV12-4, the J call TRBJ2-2; TRBD2 aligns across 8 bases. The TCR was taken from a man under 40 who received the YFV17D yellow fever vaccine. Sequences were derived from CD4+ T cells sorted from PBMCs, sampled 15 days after the yellow fever booster vaccination. The CDR3 DNA reads TGTGCCAGCAGACTAGCGGCGAACACCGGGGAGCTGTTTTTT. Encoded protein: CASRLAANTGELFF.